This T cell receptor beta chain was retrieved from a study of PD-1 blockade in classical Hodgkin lymphoma. Looking at the study overall: Nivolumab was administered to patients intravenously at 3 mg/kg every 2 weeks. The study's findings and limits: Complete responders showed a baseline diversity that resembled the diversity of newly diagnosed patients.

Here immunoSEQ multiplex PCR was the method, and the copy in TCRdb shows in-frame clones only, minus some. This table holds some 7,500 clones, 45% to 70% found once. Time point given: cycle 4 day 1 (C4D1), after 5 to 7 weeks of nivolumab. All the patients suffered relapse after autologous stem cell transplantation, and brentuximab vedotin exposure differed. Magnetic depletion of non-target cells from thawed PBMCs yielded purified CD8+ T cells. Notes on this clone: Its antigen is not known. The same CDR3 is also encoded by other DNA sequences in this sample.

Trimming removed 5 bases at V and 2 bases at J, with 13 bases between. The CDR3 covers 14 residues. Looked up from germline, CDR1 is SEHNR and CDR2 is FQNEAQ (reference sequence). This receptor was obtained from a human donor with classical Hodgkin lymphoma. The specimen comprised CD8+ T cells from blood, sampled before the fourth cycle of nivolumab. This chain connects TRBV7-9 to TRBJ2-7, with D possibly being TRBD2 (6 bases). CDR3 sequence (DNA): TGTGCCAGCAGCCTCGGGACTGGCCCCTACGAGCAGTACTTC. It is translated as CASSLGTGPYEQYF.